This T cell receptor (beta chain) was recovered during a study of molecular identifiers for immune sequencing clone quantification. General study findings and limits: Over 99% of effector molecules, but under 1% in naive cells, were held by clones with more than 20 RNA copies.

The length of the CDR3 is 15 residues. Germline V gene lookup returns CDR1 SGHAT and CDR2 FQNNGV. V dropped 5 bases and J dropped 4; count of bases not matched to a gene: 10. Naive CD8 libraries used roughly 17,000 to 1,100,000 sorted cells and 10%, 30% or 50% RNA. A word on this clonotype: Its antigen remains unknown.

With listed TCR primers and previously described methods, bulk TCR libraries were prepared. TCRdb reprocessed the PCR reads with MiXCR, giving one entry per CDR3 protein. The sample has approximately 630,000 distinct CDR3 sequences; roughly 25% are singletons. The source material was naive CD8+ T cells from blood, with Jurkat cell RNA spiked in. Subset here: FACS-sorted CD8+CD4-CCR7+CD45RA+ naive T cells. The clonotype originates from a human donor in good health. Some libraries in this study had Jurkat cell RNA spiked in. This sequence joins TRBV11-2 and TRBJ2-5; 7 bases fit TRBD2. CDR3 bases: TGTGCCAGCAGCCCGGGGCAGCGGGGAGGAGAGACCCAGTACTTC. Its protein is CASSPGQRGGETQYF. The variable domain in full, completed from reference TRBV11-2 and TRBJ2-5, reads EAGVAQSPRYKIIEKRQSVAFWCNPISGHATLYWYQQILGQGPKLLIQFQNNGVVDDSQLPKDRFSAERLKGVDSTLKIQPAKLEDSAVYLCASSPGQRGGETQYFGPGTRLLVL.